The 31 T cell receptor beta chains presented below share a single source sample, sequenced in a study of vaccination effects on CD4 cells after COVID-19. CD4+ T cell isolation took place after 10 days of culture. Either the BNT162b2 or mRNA-1273 vaccine was given to participants in two doses. Repertoires were generated with immunoSEQ multiplex PCR, while TCRdb's copy carries only in-frame clones and drops some. The data show around 47,000 clones, with 72% seen just once and about 10% held by the top ten. Their target antigens are unknown. The input for sequencing was CD4+ T cells from PBMCs cultured without peptide, taken after COVID-19 vaccination. These receptor sequences come from a human donor who received a COVID-19 vaccine.

V gene TRBV9 combines with J gene TRBJ2-7, with D perhaps TRBD1 (6 bases). The CDR3 loop spans 14 amino acids. Germline V gene data show CDR1 as SGDLS and CDR2 as YYNGEE. V was cut by 1 base and J by 1 base, with 9 bases left in between. The CDR3 loop is CASSVTGQSYEQYF. DNA for the CDR3: TGTGCCAGCAGCGTAACTGGACAGTCCTACGAGCAGTACTTC.

The genes are TRBV12-3 or TRBV12-4 and TRBJ2-7, with no clear D. There are 12 residues in the CDR3. Trimming took 6 bases from V and 9 from J, leaving 15 bases between them. The CDR3 bases are TGTGCCAGCAGGGCACAAGGTACGTTGCAGTACTTC. It yields the protein CASRAQGTLQYF.

The gene calls are TRBV19 and TRBJ1-2; D might be TRBD1 (5 bases). This CDR3 has 15 residues. Trimming stripped 5 bases from V and 4 bases from J, with 17 bases between. Germline CDR1 reads LNHDA; CDR2 reads SQIVND (reference sequence). This CDR3 reads CASSLDSPLTYGYTF. The CDR3, as DNA: TGTGCCAGTAGTCTCGACAGCCCTCTCACCTATGGCTACACCTTC.

This clone appeared a few times. V and J are TRBV3-1 (or the pseudogene TRBV3-2) and TRBJ2-1; TRBD1 is a possible D gene (5 bases). The CDR3 covers 15 residues. Germline-derived CDR1 and CDR2 are LGHDT and YNNKEL (reference sequence). Between the trimmed V and J ends, which lost 0 bases and 1 base, there was a span of 7 bases. This chain's CDR3 is CASSQDQGSYNEQFF. The DNA of the CDR3 is TGTGCCAGCAGCCAAGACCAGGGTTCCTACAATGAGCAGTTCTTC.

The V call is TRBV5-5, the J call TRBJ1-5; D call uncertain. The CDR3 runs to 13 residues. Looked up from germline, CDR1 is SGHKS and CDR2 is YYEKEE (reference sequence). V dropped 2 bases and J dropped 6 bases, with 9 bases sitting between them. This chain's CDR3 is CASSFMVGQPQHF. For the CDR3, the DNA is TGTGCCAGCAGCTTTATGGTGGGTCAGCCCCAGCATTTT.

V gene TRBV7-6 combines with J gene TRBJ1-4; 10 bases match TRBD1. CDR3 length: 15 amino acids. The trim removed 5 bases at V and 8 bases at J, leaving 8 bases unmatched. Germline V lookup: CDR1 SGHVS, CDR2 FNYEAQ. CDR3 bases: TGTGCCAGCAGCACGCGGGACAGGGGAACGGAAAAACTGTTTTTT. Translation: CASSTRDRGTEKLFF.

The chain carries TRBV7-9 and TRBJ1-2; D is perhaps TRBD1 (5 bases). CDR1 and CDR2 (germline): SEHNR, FQNEAQ (reference sequence). Deletions cut 6 bases from V and 6 bases from J, with 17 bases between. The CDR3 runs 14 residues. The CDR3 is CASRPGTSRHGYTF. The CDR3 region has the DNA TGTGCCAGCAGACCTGGGACCTCCCGACATGGCTACACCTTC.

V is TRBV29-1 and J is TRBJ2-5; D not certain. V lost 2 bases to trimming and J lost 1 base, with 8 bases between them. Germline values: CDR1 SQVTM, CDR2 ANQGSEA. The CDR3 is 13 amino acids. The CDR3 DNA is TGCAGCGTTGAAAAACATTTCCAAGAGACCCAGTACTTC. It is translated as CSVEKHFQETQYF.

The chain joins TRBV20-1 to TRBJ1-2; D remains ambiguous. Trimming removed 5 bases at V and 4 bases at J, with 8 bases between. Germline V CDR1 and CDR2: DFQATT, SNEGSKA (reference sequence). The CDR3 totals 11 residues. CDR3 protein: CSASGAYGYTF. The DNA for the CDR3 is TGCAGTGCTTCAGGAGCCTATGGCTACACCTTC.

This clone was picked up a small number of times. V usage is TRBV5-1 and J usage is TRBJ1-2; 9 bases are shared with TRBD1. The CDR3 spans 14 residues. After removal of 2 bases from V and 7 bases from J, the junction contained 6 bases not matched to a gene. Germline V CDR1 and CDR2: SGHRS, YFSETQ. The CDR3 DNA sequence: TGCGCCAGCAGCTTTGGGACAGGGACAATTGGCTACACCTTC. Encoded protein: CASSFGTGTIGYTF.

The chain has TRBV7-8 and TRBJ2-1, with 7 nucleotides matching TRBD2. Trimming cost V 5 bases and J 9 bases; bases outside gene matches: 16. Germline V gene data show CDR1 as SGHVS and CDR2 as FQNEAQ. The CDR3 contains 16 residues. CDR3 sequence (DNA): TGTGCCAGCAGCGCCGCACTCACCGGGACTATTTTTGAGCAGTTCTTC. Translation gives CASSAALTGTIFEQFF.

The V and J genes are TRBV10-1 and TRBJ2-3; 7 bases agree with TRBD2. V trimming: 7 bases; J trimming: 0 bases; junction bases outside the gene matches: 4. CDR1 and CDR2 (germline): WNHNN, SYGVQD (reference sequence). The CDR3 extends over 14 amino acids. The CDR3 coding sequence is TGCGCCAGCAACCGGGACTACAGCACAGATACGCAGTATTTT. Protein sequence: CASNRDYSTDTQYF.

The chain carries TRBV10-1 and TRBJ1-4; 8 bases fit TRBD1. This CDR3 has 16 amino acids. V dropped 7 bases and J dropped 5; count of bases not matched to a gene: 12. Germline V lookup: CDR1 WNHNN, CDR2 SYGVQD (reference sequence). CDR3 DNA sequence: TGCGCCAGCATGGTTCATCCACAGGGGGAAAATGAAAAACTGTTTTTT. The encoded protein is CASMVHPQGENEKLFF.

This clone was seen a handful of times. This chain links TRBV6-7 with TRBJ2-7, with D possibly being TRBD2 (6 bases). TRBV6-7 is labeled an ORF, and its function is uncertain. The CDR3 contains 13 residues. The V end lost 6 bases, the J end lost 5 bases, and 14 bases lay between the germline ends. CDR3 nucleotides: TGTGCCAGCAGAAAACGACTAGGTGACGAGCAGTACTTC. Translation: CASRKRLGDEQYF.

This clone was detected once. The chain couples TRBV5-8 to TRBJ2-7; 7 positions match TRBD2. CDR1 is SGHTS, CDR2 YDEGEE, per germline. The CDR3 consists of 13 residues. The CDR3 nucleotides are TGTGCTACCAACGGGGGGATAGCCGGCGAGCAGTACTTC. Translated, it gives CATNGGIAGEQYF.

This chain joins TRBV15 and TRBJ1-2; D may be TRBD1 (5 bases). CDR1 LNHNV and CDR2 YYDKDF come from the germline V gene (reference sequence). The CDR3 covers 13 residues. Trimming left V 0 bases short and J 4 bases short, with 6 bases between. CDR3 protein: CATSRDRVYGYTF. The CDR3 region has the DNA TGTGCCACCAGCAGAGACAGGGTCTATGGCTACACCTTC.

V gene TRBV5-1 combines with J gene TRBJ1-1; D gene ambiguous. Germline lookup yields CDR1 SGHRS and CDR2 YFSETQ. The CDR3 sequence is 14 residues long. V lost 0 bases and J lost 4, with 10 bases in between. CDR3 amino acids: CASSLGNTVTEAFF. CDR3 DNA sequence: TGCGCCAGCAGCTTGGGAAACACGGTCACTGAAGCTTTCTTT.

The rearrangement joins TRBV9 to TRBJ2-2; no reliable D call. CDR1 is SGDLS and CDR2 is YYNGEE in the germline V gene. V was clipped by 3 bases and J by 7 bases, with 13 bases between them. The CDR3 has 14 amino acids. Here the CDR3 DNA reads TGTGCCAGCAGCGGTGGTATGAAGAGCGGGGAGCTGTTTTTT. It encodes CASSGGMKSGELFF.

This rearrangement joins TRBV7-9 to TRBJ2-5; TRBD1 matches at 9 bases. Germline loops: CDR1 SEHNR, CDR2 FQNEAQ (reference sequence). The CDR3 is made up of 12 amino acids. Trimming cost V 6 bases and J 5 bases; bases outside gene matches: 1. The CDR3 here is CASSGQGETQYF. The CDR3 DNA is TGTGCCAGCAGTGGACAGGGGGAGACCCAGTACTTC.

The chain links TRBV7-5 to TRBJ2-1; the table's D call, TRBD1, was not checked against the DNA. TRBV7-5 is a pseudogene. The CDR3 spans 16 residues. Here the CDR3 DNA reads TGTGTCAGAAGCTTAGCGGCTCCCGACAGTTACAATGAGCAGTTCTTC. Its translation is CVRSLAAPDSYNEQFF.

This chain connects TRBV29-1 to TRBJ1-2; TRBD1 aligns across 7 bases. The CDR3 is made up of 14 amino acids. CDR1 SQVTM and CDR2 ANQGSEA come from the germline V gene. J gave up 5 bases and V 3 bases, and 9 bases lay outside the gene matches. CDR3 in amino acids: CSVDEGGGGYGYTF. CDR3 nucleotides: TGCAGCGTTGATGAAGGAGGGGGCGGATATGGCTACACCTTC.

This clone was found a few times. The chain couples TRBV7-9 to TRBJ1-5; maybe TRBD1 (6 bases). The germline V and J ends were trimmed by 5 bases and 10 bases, with 21 bases remaining between them. The germline V gene encodes CDR1 SEHNR and CDR2 FQNEAQ (reference sequence). This CDR3 has 15 amino acids. This CDR3 is CASSQSDRPLFPQHF. The CDR3 DNA reads TGTGCCAGCAGCCAATCAGACAGGCCCCTTTTCCCCCAGCATTTT.

In this sample, this clone turned up a few times. The chain employs TRBV29-1 and TRBJ2-1, with TRBD1 as a possible D gene (5 bases). CDR3 length: 13 amino acids. Looked up from germline, CDR1 is SQVTM and CDR2 is ANQGSEA. Trimming cost V 6 bases and J 1 base, with 10 bases left between them. The CDR3 coding sequence is TGCAGCGTGGACAATTTTTCCTACAATGAGCAGTTCTTC. Protein: CSVDNFSYNEQFF.

The rearrangement joins TRBV20-1 to TRBJ1-1; D gene unclear. CDR1 and CDR2 from the germline V gene are DFQATT and SNEGSKA (reference sequence). Between the trimmed V and J ends, which lost 4 bases and 3 bases, there was a span of 3 bases. This CDR3 has 10 amino acids. The CDR3 loop reads CSAKDTEAFF. The CDR3 region has the DNA TGCAGTGCTAAGGACACTGAAGCTTTCTTT.

CDR3 in DNA: TGTGCCAGCAGTTTCAAGGGACACTATGGCTACACCTTC. Amino acids: CASSFKGHYGYTF. The chain carries TRBV27 and TRBJ1-2; perhaps TRBD1 as D (5 bases). The germline V gene has CDR1 MNHEY and CDR2 SMNVEV (reference sequence). Trimming cost V 3 bases and J 3 bases, with 8 bases left between them. The length of the CDR3 is 13 residues.

The CDR3 loop is CASSRVAGDTDTQYF. DNA of the CDR3: TGTGCCAGCTCCCGGGTAGCGGGAGACACAGATACGCAGTATTTT. This rearrangement joins TRBV18 to TRBJ2-3; 9 nucleotides match TRBD2. Germline V lookup: CDR1 KGHSH, CDR2 LQKENI. V was pared by 6 bases and J by 2 bases, with 6 bases of the junction left unmatched. This CDR3 has 15 amino acids.

This clone was detected once. The CDR3 is CAWSSSTGAYGYTF. CDR3 sequence (DNA): TGTGCCTGGAGTAGTTCGACGGGGGCCTATGGCTACACCTTC. The rearrangement links TRBV30 to TRBJ1-2, with D possibly matching TRBD1 (6 bases). The V end was cut by 2 bases, the J end by 4 bases, with 14 bases between. The CDR3 spans 14 residues. Per germline, CDR1 GTSNPN and CDR2 SVGIG (reference sequence). Full variable domain (missing parts from reference TRBV30 and TRBJ1-2): SQTIHQWPATLVQPVGSPLSLECTVEGTSNPNLYWYRQAAGRGLQLLFYSVGIGQISSEVPQNLSASRPQDRQFILSSKKLLLSDSGFYLCAWSSSTGAYGYTFGSGTRLTVV.

The chain links TRBV24-1 to TRBJ2-7, with TRBD2 as a possible D gene (6 bases). Germline-derived CDR1 and CDR2 are KGHDR and SFDVKD. With 3 bases removed from V and 2 bases from J, the gap between germline ends came to 13 bases. CDR3 size: 15 residues. The CDR3 DNA sequence: TGTGCCACCAGTGATCGGGTAGCGGCCCCCTACGAGCAGTACTTC. Its protein product is CATSDRVAAPYEQYF.

The V gene is TRBV21-1, the J gene TRBJ2-6; the D call in the table, TRBD1, was not verified against the DNA. TRBV21-1 is a pseudogene. The CDR3 extends over 14 amino acids. The CDR3 DNA is TGTGCCAGCAAGGGGGTTGGTGGGGCCAACGTCCTGACTTTC. Translated, it gives CASKGVGGANVLTF.

This chain links TRBV18 with TRBJ2-6, with D uncertain. The germline V gene has CDR1 KGHSH and CDR2 LQKENI. CDR3 length equals 14 residues. V was clipped by 0 bases and J by 4 bases, with 4 bases between them. CDR3 bases: TGTGCCAGCTCACCACCGCGCGGGGCCAACGTCCTGACTTTC. Translating gives CASSPPRGANVLTF.

The rearrangement joins TRBV2 to TRBJ2-3, with D tentatively TRBD2 (6 bases). This CDR3 region has 15 residues. Germline loops: CDR1 SNHLY, CDR2 FYNNEI. V was clipped by 4 bases and J by 1 base, with 12 bases between them. CDR3 amino acids: CASSVLGGGTDTQYF. The CDR3 DNA is TGTGCCAGCAGTGTATTGGGCGGGGGCACAGATACGCAGTATTTT.